This record concerns one TCR beta chain sequence. Its antigen specificity is not known. Per-base qualities were not stored, and no clone one base away is much larger. TCRbeta CDR3 regions were amplified from genomic DNA by means of the immunoSEQ Assay, a bias-controlled multiplex PCR. On the study's bioinformatics: The number of nucleated cells in each sample was estimated from the amplification of reference gene primers within the assay. Sequence reads were collapsed and filtered to measure the absolute abundance of every unique TCRbeta CDR3 rearrangement. For each sample, productive Simpson clonality was calculated as the square root of Simpson's diversity index across productive rearrangements. TCRdb's version of the immuneACCESS table is confined to in-frame rearrangements and falls short of the full clone set. An unresolved V gene accounts for under half of the shortfall where checked; the remainder is of unknown origin. The V and J calls and clone size come from that table; D and trimming were worked out from the DNA. A total of over 120,000 clones appear in this sample, around nine tenths of them only once. The ten largest clones take up roughly 8% of the sample.

These data originate in a study of blood T cell repertoires in COVID-19 (dated by TCRdb to 2019 to 2021). Describing the broader study: Collaborator samples came from the United States, Italy and Spain and covered acute and convalescent phases of COVID-19. The prospective study material was composed of cDNA or gDNA derived from T cells, B-cell-depleted T cells, or PBMCs. The dataset comprised deeply sampled blood TCRbeta repertoires from subjects exposed to, actively infected with, or recovered from COVID-19. A freely available public database, intended as a resource for researchers studying the immune response to SARS-CoV-2, is where the repertoires were released. The samples were drawn from two sources: the first 160 participants of the ongoing ImmuneRACE study, and about 1,300 subjects contributed by 6 global collaborators. Nearly every sample came with metadata listing a de-identified subject ID, COVID-19 status, age in years and sex. Where available, HLA class I and class II types were taken from metadata supplied by the sample provider and were not determined by assay-based typing.

Clipping removes 5 bases from V and 4 bases from J, with 6 as the unmatched junction base count. The germline V gene provides CDR1 SQVTM and CDR2 ANQGSEA. The cysteine opens and the phenylalanine closes a CDR3 of 13 amino acids. The only DNA kept is the CDR3, 39 bases in frame from the first base. Whole blood was collected in K2EDTA tubes by collaborating institutions according to the institutions' own protocols. Collaborator samples were shipped for TCRbeta analysis as frozen whole blood, isolated PBMCs, or DNA extracted from either sample type. Study-level results and caveats: The amount of clinical and demographic metadata varied by source and participant and was provided uncurated.

The sequencing sample was made of peripheral blood. The chain links TRBV29-1 with TRBJ1-1; TRBD1 fits 8 bases in the junction. The TCR originated in a woman aged 45-65 years with active or convalescent COVID-19. CDR3 loop: CSVPQGASTEAFF. The DNA sequence is TGCAGCGTTCCCCAGGGGGCTAGCACTGAAGCTTTCTTT.